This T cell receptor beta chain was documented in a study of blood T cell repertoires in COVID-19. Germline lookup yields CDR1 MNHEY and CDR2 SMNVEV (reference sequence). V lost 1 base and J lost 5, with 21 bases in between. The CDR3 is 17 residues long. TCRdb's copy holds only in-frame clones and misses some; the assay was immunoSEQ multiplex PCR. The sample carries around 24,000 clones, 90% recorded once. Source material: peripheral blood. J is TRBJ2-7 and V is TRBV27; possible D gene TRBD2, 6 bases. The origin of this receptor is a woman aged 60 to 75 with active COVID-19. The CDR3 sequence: CASSLYPPRLGPDEQYF. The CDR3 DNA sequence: TGTGCCAGCAGTTTATACCCACCACGACTAGGTCCCGACGAGCAGTACTTC.